A single sample is the source of the 18 T cell receptor beta chains below, sequenced in a study of T cell changes during pregnancy in multiple sclerosis (dated by TCRdb to between 2019 and 2020). The protocol used for the library was the immunoSEQ multiplex PCR assay. In its TCRdb copy, this immuneACCESS table keeps in-frame sequences only and misses some clones. Where compared with another copy, unresolved V genes explain less than half of these, and the others have no known cause. The sample table contains about 40,000 clones; only one count was recorded for roughly 90% of them. The biggest ten clones account for approximately 7.8% of the sample. The source material was CD8+ T cells from peripheral blood mononuclear cells, sampled before pregnancy. The receptors were gathered from a female donor with multiple sclerosis, enrolled in a pregnancy study.

J is TRBJ2-7 and V is TRBV4-1; D is possibly TRBD1 (7 bases). There are 16 residues in the CDR3. V was shortened by 1 base and J by 3 bases, with 16 bases between the two germline ends. Germline loops: CDR1 MGHRA, CDR2 YSYEKL. Here the CDR3 DNA reads TGCGCCAGCAGCCAAGGGACTACCGGGACAGACTACGAGCAGTACTTC. It is translated as CASSQGTTGTDYEQYF.

The chain carries TRBV28 and TRBJ2-1; tentative D call: TRBD1 (5 bases). Germline assignment: CDR1 MDHEN and CDR2 SYDVKM. The V and J ends lost 6 bases and 3 bases respectively, with 15 bases between them. There are 15 residues in the CDR3. CDR3 in amino acids: CASSFTGHRYNEQFF. CDR3 sequence (DNA): TGTGCCAGCAGCTTCACTGGACACCGCTACAATGAGCAGTTCTTC.

The V gene is TRBV7-9, the J gene TRBJ2-7; TRBD1 might be the D (6 bases). The length of the CDR3 is 15 residues. V shed 1 base and J shed 3 bases, with 13 bases lying between them. Germline V gene lookup returns CDR1 SEHNR and CDR2 FQNEAQ (reference sequence). The CDR3 nucleotides are TGTGCCAGCAGCTTAGAGGTAGGACAGTTCTACGAGCAGTACTTC. It translates to CASSLEVGQFYEQYF.

The chain carries TRBV7-9 and TRBJ2-7; D is perhaps TRBD1 (5 bases). Germline V gene lookup returns CDR1 SEHNR and CDR2 FQNEAQ (reference sequence). V lost 6 bases to trimming and J lost 5 bases, with 14 bases between them. This CDR3 contains 13 residues. The CDR3 region is CASRSGQGNEQYF. As DNA, the CDR3 is TGTGCCAGCAGGTCCGGACAAGGGAACGAGCAGTACTTC.

The chain recombines TRBV11-2 with TRBJ2-2; 8 bases are a match to TRBD1. CDR3 length: 16 amino acids. The ends lost 0 bases at V and 4 bases at J; junction bases unmatched: 4. Per the germline V gene, CDR1 is SGHAT and CDR2 is FQNNGV. The CDR3: CASSLESRGPTGELFF. Written as DNA, the CDR3 is TGTGCCAGCAGCTTAGAGTCCAGGGGGCCCACCGGGGAGCTGTTTTTT.

This chain links TRBV9 with TRBJ2-5, with D perhaps matching TRBD2 (6 bases). Trimming left V 4 bases short and J 4 bases short, with 17 bases between. Germline V gene lookup returns CDR1 SGDLS and CDR2 YYNGEE. The CDR3 extends over 15 amino acids. The CDR3 region has the DNA TGTGCCAGCAGCCTAGAGGGTAGCGGAGCAGAGACCCAGTACTTC. Protein sequence: CASSLEGSGAETQYF.

CDR3 protein: CASSLEAGGRVDGYTF. In DNA, the CDR3 is TGTGCCAGCAGTTTAGAGGCGGGGGGCCGGGTCGACGGCTACACCTTC. The chain recombines TRBV27 with TRBJ1-2; D may be TRBD1 (6 bases). V gave up 2 bases and J gave up 8 bases, with 21 bases separating them. CDR1 and CDR2 (germline): MNHEY, SMNVEV (reference sequence). The CDR3 has 16 residues.

The chain combines TRBV7-9 with TRBJ2-1, with 8 nucleotides matching TRBD1. V was clipped by 5 bases and J by 3 bases; unmatched bases: 6. The CDR3 extends over 15 amino acids. The germline CDR1 and CDR2 sequences are SEHNR and FQNEAQ (reference sequence). The CDR3 nucleotides are TGTGCCAGCAGCACCGGACAGGGACACTACAATGAGCAGTTCTTC. Protein: CASSTGQGHYNEQFF.

The chain joins TRBV6-1 to TRBJ2-2; D may be TRBD1 (5 bases). This CDR3 is 17 amino acids long. Trimming left V 1 base short and J 1 base short, with 13 bases between. Germline CDR1 is MNHNS and CDR2 is SASEGT. Here the CDR3 DNA reads TGTGCCAGCAGTGAAGGGGTTGGTGGACAGAACACCGGGGAGCTGTTTTTT. Its protein is CASSEGVGGQNTGELFF.

V gene TRBV4-3 combines with J gene TRBJ2-7; maybe TRBD1 (5 bases). V was clipped by 4 bases and J by 3 bases, with 13 bases between them. In germline, CDR1 is LGHNA, CDR2 YSLEER. CDR3 length equals 14 residues. The CDR3 spells CASSLRTGVYEQYF. CDR3 sequence (DNA): TGCGCCAGCAGCCTCCGAACAGGAGTCTACGAGCAGTACTTC.

J is TRBJ1-3 and V is TRBV29-1; possible D gene TRBD1, 5 bases. The germline V gene encodes CDR1 SQVTM and CDR2 ANQGSEA. Trimming left V 7 bases short and J 1 base short, with 20 bases between. This CDR3 has 16 amino acids. CDR3 amino acids: CSATHDRSQSGNTIYF. For the CDR3, the DNA is TGCAGCGCCACGCACGACAGATCACAATCTGGAAACACCATATATTTT.

The sample holds a few counts of this clone. The genes are TRBV11-3 and TRBJ1-5; D is unclear. CDR1 and CDR2 from the germline V gene are SGHNT and YENEEA. V was cut by 9 bases and J by 0 bases, with 3 bases left in between. The CDR3 sequence is 11 residues long. The chain's CDR3 is CARHSNQPQHF. DNA for the CDR3: TGTGCCAGACATAGCAATCAGCCCCAGCATTTT.

Here the CDR3 reads CASSFIPPGEGTGELFF. The CDR3 region has the DNA TGTGCCAGCAGTTTTATACCGCCTGGGGAGGGGACCGGGGAGCTGTTTTTT. The rearrangement uses TRBV27 and TRBJ2-2, with TRBD2 identical over 7 bases. The CDR3 extends over 17 amino acids. With 3 bases clipped from V and 5 bases from J, the junction kept 12 bases outside the gene matches. Germline values: CDR1 MNHEY, CDR2 SMNVEV (reference sequence).

CDR3 in amino acids: CASSPRDRQQETQYF. The CDR3 DNA is TGTGCCAGCTCACCCCGGGACAGACAACAAGAGACCCAGTACTTC. The rearrangement links TRBV18 to TRBJ2-5, with 7 bases identical to TRBD1. Germline CDR1 reads KGHSH; CDR2 reads LQKENI. There are 15 residues in the CDR3. V was clipped by 3 bases and J by 2 bases; unmatched bases: 6.

A single count supports this clone. This chain connects TRBV7-9 to TRBJ2-1; tentatively, D is TRBD2 (6 bases). Germline V gene lookup returns CDR1 SEHNR and CDR2 FQNEAQ (reference sequence). With 0 bases removed from V and 7 bases from J, the gap between germline ends came to 16 bases. This CDR3 is built from 16 residues. CDR3 nucleotide sequence: TGTGCCAGCAGCTTAGCCCCAGGTTCTAGCGAAAATGAGCAGTTCTTC. Translating gives CASSLAPGSSENEQFF.

This chain connects TRBV27 to TRBJ2-7; possibly TRBD1 for D (6 bases). V lost 2 bases to trimming and J lost 2 bases, with 10 bases between them. The CDR3 covers 14 residues. CDR1 and CDR2 from the germline V gene are MNHEY and SMNVEV (reference sequence). CDR3 region: CASSLQGPPYEQYF. The DNA for the CDR3 is TGTGCCAGCAGTTTACAGGGGCCCCCCTACGAGCAGTACTTC.

CDR3 residues: CASSLLGTSGTNSYEQYF. The CDR3 DNA is TGTGCCAGCAGTTTACTCGGGACTAGCGGGACTAACTCCTACGAGCAGTACTTC. The J gene is TRBJ2-7, the V gene TRBV28, with 13 bases identical to TRBD2. The germline V gene has CDR1 MDHEN and CDR2 SYDVKM. With V trimmed by 2 bases and J by 0 bases, 7 bases remained unmatched. The CDR3 covers 18 residues.

This rearrangement joins TRBV6-5 to TRBJ1-2; D is uncertain. The length of the CDR3 is 14 residues. Germline assignment: CDR1 MNHEY and CDR2 SVGAGI. The ends were cut back, 0 bases at V and 8 bases at J, with 13 bases in the middle. CDR3 loop: CASSYSIGGNGYTF. CDR3 bases: TGTGCCAGCAGTTACTCGATAGGAGGGAACGGCTACACCTTC.